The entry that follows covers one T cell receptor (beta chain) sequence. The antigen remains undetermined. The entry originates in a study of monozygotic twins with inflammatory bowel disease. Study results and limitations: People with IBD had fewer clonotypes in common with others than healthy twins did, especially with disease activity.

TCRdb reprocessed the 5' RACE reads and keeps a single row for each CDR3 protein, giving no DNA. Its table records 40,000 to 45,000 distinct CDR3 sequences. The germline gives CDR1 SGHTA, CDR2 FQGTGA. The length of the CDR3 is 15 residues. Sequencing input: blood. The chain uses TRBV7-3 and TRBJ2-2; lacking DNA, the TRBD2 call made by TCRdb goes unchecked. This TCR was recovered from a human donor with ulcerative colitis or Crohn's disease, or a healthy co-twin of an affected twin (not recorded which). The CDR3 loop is CASSPGLVNTGELFF.